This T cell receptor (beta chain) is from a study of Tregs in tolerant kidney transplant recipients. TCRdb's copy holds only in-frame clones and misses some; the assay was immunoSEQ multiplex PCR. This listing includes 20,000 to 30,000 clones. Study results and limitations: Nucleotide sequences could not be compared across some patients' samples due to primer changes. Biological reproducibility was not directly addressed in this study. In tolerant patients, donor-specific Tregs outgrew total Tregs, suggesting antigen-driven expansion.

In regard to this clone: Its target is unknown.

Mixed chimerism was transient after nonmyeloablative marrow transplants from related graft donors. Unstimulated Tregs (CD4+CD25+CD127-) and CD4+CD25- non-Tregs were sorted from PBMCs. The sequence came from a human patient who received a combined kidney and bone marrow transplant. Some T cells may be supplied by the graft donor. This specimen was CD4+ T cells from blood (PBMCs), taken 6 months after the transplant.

The CDR3 sequence is CASSLTTRGAGELFF. The CDR3 DNA, read in part, is TGTGCCAGCTCACTTACCACGCGGGGAGCCGGGGAG. The chain employs TRBV18 and TRBJ2-2, with a possible D match to TRBD2 (6 bases). The CDR3 is cut off 3 residues early in the read; its end comes from the germline J gene. The CDR3 sequence is 15 residues long. The germline V gene encodes CDR1 KGHSH and CDR2 LQKENI. V lost 4 bases to trimming and J lost 6 bases, with 15 bases between them.